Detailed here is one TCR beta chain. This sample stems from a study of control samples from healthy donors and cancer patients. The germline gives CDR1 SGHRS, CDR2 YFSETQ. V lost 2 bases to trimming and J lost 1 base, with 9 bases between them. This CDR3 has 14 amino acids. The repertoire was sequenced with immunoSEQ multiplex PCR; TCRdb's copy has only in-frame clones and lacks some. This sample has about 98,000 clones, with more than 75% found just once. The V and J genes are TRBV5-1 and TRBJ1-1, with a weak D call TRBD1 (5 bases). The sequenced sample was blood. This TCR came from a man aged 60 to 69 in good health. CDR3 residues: CASSFEGWNTEAFF. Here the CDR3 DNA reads TGCGCCAGCAGCTTCGAGGGGTGGAACACTGAAGCTTTCTTT.